The T cell receptor (beta chain) described here comes from a study of cytomegalovirus exposure and HLA in healthy donors. In the case of this clone: No antigen is known for it.

The PCR ran on 60 Vbeta and 13 Jbeta primers. In the authors' workflow: Roughly 80 million unique TCR beta chains, 9 million to 11 million shared, were counted in a later analysis. TCRdb keeps only in-frame clones here, not all; method: immunoSEQ multiplex PCR. The DNA gave D and trimming, while V, J and clone size come from that table. The sample lists 100,000 to 120,000 clones; about three quarters were seen once. The CDR3 extends over 12 amino acids. Per the germline V gene, CDR1 is GTSNPN and CDR2 is SVGIG (reference sequence). V was shortened by 2 bases and J by 4 bases, with 8 bases between the two germline ends. Study-level points and caveats: Accounts indicate the classifier identified cytomegalovirus status with strong specificity and sensitivity. For TCR beta chains, V- and J-gene trimming was later linked to a missense DCLRE1C variant.

The receptor's source is an older woman in good health and CMV-seropositive. Source material: PBMCs. The chain joins TRBV30 to TRBJ2-5, with D tentatively TRBD2 (6 bases). CDR3 DNA sequence: TGTGCCTGGAGTTCGGAGGGAGAGACCCAGTACTTC. Amino acid sequence: CAWSSEGETQYF.